This T cell receptor beta chain appears in the sequencing data of a study of PD-1 blockade in classical Hodgkin lymphoma. V was pared by 5 bases and J by 3 bases, with 5 bases of the junction left unmatched. CDR1 and CDR2 from the germline V gene are MNHNS and SASEGT. The CDR3 spans 14 residues. Profiled with immunoSEQ multiplex PCR; TCRdb holds only in-frame clones, not every one. The sample shows about 60,000 clones, more than 90% of them seen only once. As regards this clone: The antigen remains undetermined.

Time point reported: cycle 4 day 1 (C4D1), after five to seven weeks of nivolumab. Exposure to brentuximab vedotin varied, and each patient had relapsed following autologous stem cell transplantation. Whole-study results and caveats: Factors driving the repertoire differences, possibly disease activity or prior therapy, remain undefined. By C4D1, CD4+ diversity increased significantly, especially in complete responders.

This material consisted of peripheral blood mononuclear cells (PBMCs), taken before the fourth cycle of nivolumab. This receptor was identified in a human donor with classical Hodgkin lymphoma. This chain joins TRBV6-1 and TRBJ2-7, with 9 bases fitting TRBD2. CDR3 sequence (DNA): TGTGCCAGCAGTAGACTAGCGGAGATCTACGAGCAGTACTTC. It specifies CASSRLAEIYEQYF.